Below, 12 T cell receptor beta chains from the same sample are listed, as sequenced in a study of breast tumors, draining lymph nodes, adjacent tissues. Breast cancer patients provided tissue from their axillary draining lymph nodes. TCRdb used MiXCR to reprocess the multiplex PCR reads, holding one entry per CDR3 protein. The table lists 200,000 to 300,000 distinct CDR3 sequences, 30% of them singletons. The sequenced sample consisted of axillary lymph node tissue. These receptors were collected from a female donor with breast cancer. Some clones in this sample may be carry-over from other donors' samples.

This clonotype was picked up a small number of times. This sequence may be a read error, since a much larger clone differs from it by one base. V and J are TRBV25-1 and TRBJ2-7; 7 bases are a match to TRBD2. CDR1 and CDR2 from the germline V gene are MGHDK and SYGVNS. The CDR3 is 15 residues long. V lost 4 bases and J lost 7; bases outside the gene matches: 13. CDR3 DNA: TGTGCCAGCAGTGTGGCGGGGGACTCGCATTGGGAGCAGTACTTC. Amino acids: CASSVAGDSHWEQYF.

To note about this clonotype: A read error may account for a junction end that differs from germline. The chain is built from TRBV29-1 and TRBJ2-7, with D perhaps TRBD2 (5 bases). In germline, CDR1 is SQVTM, CDR2 ANQGSEA. The CDR3 totals 12 residues. This CDR3 is CSVTGLTYGQYF. The CDR3 bases are TGCAGCGTGACGGGATTAACCTACGGGCAGTACTTC.

To note about this clonotype: This sequence may be a read error, since a much larger clone differs from it by one base. The chain joins TRBV20-1 to TRBJ2-1; no clear D gene. The germline V gene encodes CDR1 DFQATT and CDR2 SNEGSKA (reference sequence). The CDR3 is 12 residues long. The CDR3 loop is CSASQTPNEPFF. CDR3 in DNA: TGCAGTGCTAGTCAAACTCCCAATGAGCCGTTCTTC.

This clonotype was seen at least ten times. The rearrangement links TRBV20-1 to TRBJ2-1; possibly TRBD2 for D (7 bases). Per germline, CDR1 DFQATT and CDR2 SNEGSKA (reference sequence). CDR3 length: 16 residues. V was pared by 2 bases and J by 4 bases, with 18 bases between. The CDR3 is CSARNPGRGAYNEQFF. In DNA form, the CDR3 reads TGCAGTGCTAGAAACCCAGGACGGGGGGCGTACAATGAGCAGTTCTTC.

This clonotype was detected ten times or more. The chain recombines TRBV4-1 with TRBJ2-1, with a weak D call TRBD2 (5 bases). The CDR3 is 16 residues long. CDR1 is MGHRA and CDR2 is YSYEKL in the germline V gene. V was clipped by 0 bases and J by 8 bases, with 17 bases between them. The DNA for the CDR3 is TGCGCCAGCAGCCAAGAGTTGGGTACTAGTGGTTATGAGCAGTTCTTC. It yields the protein CASSQELGTSGYEQFF.

This sequence joins TRBV25-1 and TRBJ1-6, with D possibly TRBD1 on 6 matching bases. The CDR3 runs 15 residues. V lost 6 bases and J 8 bases, leaving 17 bases between the germline ends. CDR1 is MGHDK and CDR2 is SYGVNS in the germline V gene. The CDR3: CASRGTTARDSPLHF. As DNA, the CDR3 is TGTGCCAGCAGGGGGACAACTGCTAGAGATTCACCCCTCCACTTT.

This clonotype was counted many times. The chain couples TRBV5-1 to TRBJ2-2, with 7 bases fitting TRBD2. Germline V gives CDR1 SGHRS, CDR2 YFSETQ. This CDR3 contains 14 residues. J was trimmed by 4 bases and V by 2 bases; bases with no gene match: 2. Here the CDR3 reads CASSFRTSTGELFF. CDR3 nucleotides: TGCGCCAGCAGCTTCCGGACTAGCACCGGGGAGCTGTTTTTT.

This clonotype was found a few times. A much larger clone sits a single nucleotide away, making a read error possible. The chain combines TRBV20-1 with TRBJ1-2; D is undetermined. The germline CDR1 and CDR2 sequences are DFQATT and SNEGSKA (reference sequence). The CDR3 loop spans 13 amino acids. The CDR3: CSARDWANYAYTF. CDR3 bases: TGCAGTGCTAGAGATTGGGCCAACTATGCCTACACCTTC.

This clonotype was counted at least ten times. The rearrangement links TRBV6-1 to TRBJ2-7; a weak D match, TRBD1 (6 bases). The CDR3 covers 14 residues. From germline, CDR1 is MNHNS and CDR2 SASEGT. V was trimmed by 3 bases and J by 2 bases, leaving 11 bases between them. As DNA, the CDR3 is TGTGCCAGCAGTGACCTGACAGGTACCTACGAGCAGTACTTC. This encodes CASSDLTGTYEQYF.

With regard to this clonotype: A much larger clone differs from this one at a single base, so this may be a read error. V gene TRBV19 combines with J gene TRBJ2-1; a weak D match, TRBD2 (5 bases). V dropped 10 bases and J dropped 6 bases, with 25 bases sitting between them. The CDR3 is 16 amino acids. The germline V gene has CDR1 LNHDA and CDR2 SQIVND (reference sequence). CDR3 region: CATRLTGNLLANEQFF. The CDR3 DNA sequence: TGTGCCACCAGACTAACGGGAAACCTTCTCGCCAATGAGCAGTTCTTC.

This clonotype occurred many times. The V call is TRBV20-1, the J call TRBJ2-1; no clear D gene. CDR3 length equals 14 residues. V dropped 1 base and J dropped 3 bases, with 10 bases sitting between them. Germline CDR1 and CDR2: DFQATT and SNEGSKA (reference sequence). CDR3 loop: CSARGPKIYNEQFF. The DNA for the CDR3 is TGCAGTGCTAGAGGTCCAAAAATCTACAATGAGCAGTTCTTC.

This clonotype was observed a handful of times. The chain is built from TRBV18 and TRBJ2-2, with a tentative D call TRBD1 (6 bases). This CDR3 is 14 amino acids long. Trimming took 5 bases from V and 5 from J, leaving 12 bases between them. The germline V gene has CDR1 KGHSH and CDR2 LQKENI. The DNA of the CDR3 is TGTGCCAGCTCAGCACAGGGAAGTACCGGGGAGCTGTTTTTT. Its protein is CASSAQGSTGELFF.